The clone carrying this T cell receptor (beta chain) has more than one count but fewer than ten. Its antigen is not known. These data come from a study of T cells in Graves' hyperthyroidism and ophthalmopathy. Points from the study as a whole: The model made its ophthalmopathy prediction, and onset followed a median approximately 7 months later.

What was amplified from RNA transcripts were TCR beta CDR3 regions. A set of HTBI primers served as the primers for a first-round RT-PCR of the TCR CDR3. TCRdb reprocessed the multiplex PCR reads with MiXCR, giving one entry per CDR3 protein. Here the sample spans 500,000 to 550,000 distinct CDR3 sequences, less than 20% being singletons. Germline V gene data show CDR1 as SQVTM and CDR2 as ANQGSEA. Trimming removed 2 bases at V and 3 bases at J, with 17 bases between. The CDR3 totals 16 residues. The sequenced sample was blood. The chain couples TRBV29-1 to TRBJ2-1, with D possibly TRBD2 on 6 matching bases. The TCR originated in a man in his forties with Graves' ophthalmopathy. CDR3: CSVEWLGGSGYNEQFF. The CDR3 DNA is TGCAGCGTTGAATGGCTAGGAGGGAGTGGCTACAATGAGCAGTTCTTC.